These T cell receptor beta chains were read from a single sample in a study of cytomegalovirus exposure and HLA in healthy donors. The assay was immunoSEQ multiplex PCR, and TCRdb's table has in-frame clones only and misses some. This table holds roughly 300,000 clones, roughly 87% found once. Sequenced sample: PBMCs. Receptors originate from a woman in her twenties or thirties in good health and CMV-seropositive. The CDR3 runs from the conserved cysteine through the conserved F or W. A D gene is named only where the DNA matches it firmly.

d_gene: .; j_gene: TRBJ1-4; v_gene: TRBV7-8; CDR3nt: TGTGCCAGCAGCTCCCAGGGTAGGGCTAATGAAAAACTGTTTTTT; CDR3aa: CASSSQGRANEKLFF
d_gene: TRBD2; j_gene: TRBJ2-4; v_gene: TRBV28; CDR3nt: TGTGCCAGCAGTTTAGATGGACTAGCGGGAGGCCTAGCCAAAAACATTCAGTACTTC; CDR3aa: CASSLDGLAGGLAKNIQYF
d_gene: TRBD1; j_gene: TRBJ2-2; v_gene: TRBV7-3; CDR3nt: TGTGCCAGCAGCCGACAGGGTGGTACCGGGGAGCTGTTTTTT; CDR3aa: CASSRQGGTGELFF
d_gene: .; j_gene: TRBJ1-1; v_gene: TRBV5-1; CDR3nt: TGCGCCAGCAGCTCATTTTCTAAGGGTCACCAGAACACTGAAGCTTTCTTT; CDR3aa: CASSSFSKGHQNTEAFF
d_gene: TRBD1; j_gene: TRBJ2-1; v_gene: TRBV14; CDR3nt: TGTGCCAGCAGCCAACCGGGACAGGGGGGGAATGAGCAGTTCTTC; CDR3aa: CASSQPGQGGNEQFF
d_gene: .; j_gene: TRBJ1-4; v_gene: TRBV6-5; CDR3nt: TGTGCCAGCAGTTACTCGGTGGCCAGGTCTGAACTGTTTTTT; CDR3aa: CASSYSVARSELFF
d_gene: .; j_gene: TRBJ1-2; v_gene: TRBV29-1; CDR3nt: TGCAGCGTTAGGGACTACGTGAGGGGGAGTCCTTATGGCTACACCTTC; CDR3aa: CSVRDYVRGSPYGYTF
d_gene: .; j_gene: TRBJ2-7; v_gene: TRBV7-2; CDR3nt: TGTGCCAGCAGCTTAAAGGGGACCTTCGAGCAGTACTTC; CDR3aa: CASSLKGTFEQYF
d_gene: TRBD1; j_gene: TRBJ2-7; v_gene: TRBV7-8; CDR3nt: TGTGCCAGCAGCTTAGCGCCGGGACAGAGGTACGAGCAGTACTTC; CDR3aa: CASSLAPGQRYEQYF
d_gene: .; j_gene: TRBJ1-4; v_gene: TRBV5-1; CDR3nt: TGCGCCAGCAGCGTCGAAGGGTGGTCCGAAGCAACTAATGAAAAACTGTTTTTT; CDR3aa: CASSVEGWSEATNEKLFF